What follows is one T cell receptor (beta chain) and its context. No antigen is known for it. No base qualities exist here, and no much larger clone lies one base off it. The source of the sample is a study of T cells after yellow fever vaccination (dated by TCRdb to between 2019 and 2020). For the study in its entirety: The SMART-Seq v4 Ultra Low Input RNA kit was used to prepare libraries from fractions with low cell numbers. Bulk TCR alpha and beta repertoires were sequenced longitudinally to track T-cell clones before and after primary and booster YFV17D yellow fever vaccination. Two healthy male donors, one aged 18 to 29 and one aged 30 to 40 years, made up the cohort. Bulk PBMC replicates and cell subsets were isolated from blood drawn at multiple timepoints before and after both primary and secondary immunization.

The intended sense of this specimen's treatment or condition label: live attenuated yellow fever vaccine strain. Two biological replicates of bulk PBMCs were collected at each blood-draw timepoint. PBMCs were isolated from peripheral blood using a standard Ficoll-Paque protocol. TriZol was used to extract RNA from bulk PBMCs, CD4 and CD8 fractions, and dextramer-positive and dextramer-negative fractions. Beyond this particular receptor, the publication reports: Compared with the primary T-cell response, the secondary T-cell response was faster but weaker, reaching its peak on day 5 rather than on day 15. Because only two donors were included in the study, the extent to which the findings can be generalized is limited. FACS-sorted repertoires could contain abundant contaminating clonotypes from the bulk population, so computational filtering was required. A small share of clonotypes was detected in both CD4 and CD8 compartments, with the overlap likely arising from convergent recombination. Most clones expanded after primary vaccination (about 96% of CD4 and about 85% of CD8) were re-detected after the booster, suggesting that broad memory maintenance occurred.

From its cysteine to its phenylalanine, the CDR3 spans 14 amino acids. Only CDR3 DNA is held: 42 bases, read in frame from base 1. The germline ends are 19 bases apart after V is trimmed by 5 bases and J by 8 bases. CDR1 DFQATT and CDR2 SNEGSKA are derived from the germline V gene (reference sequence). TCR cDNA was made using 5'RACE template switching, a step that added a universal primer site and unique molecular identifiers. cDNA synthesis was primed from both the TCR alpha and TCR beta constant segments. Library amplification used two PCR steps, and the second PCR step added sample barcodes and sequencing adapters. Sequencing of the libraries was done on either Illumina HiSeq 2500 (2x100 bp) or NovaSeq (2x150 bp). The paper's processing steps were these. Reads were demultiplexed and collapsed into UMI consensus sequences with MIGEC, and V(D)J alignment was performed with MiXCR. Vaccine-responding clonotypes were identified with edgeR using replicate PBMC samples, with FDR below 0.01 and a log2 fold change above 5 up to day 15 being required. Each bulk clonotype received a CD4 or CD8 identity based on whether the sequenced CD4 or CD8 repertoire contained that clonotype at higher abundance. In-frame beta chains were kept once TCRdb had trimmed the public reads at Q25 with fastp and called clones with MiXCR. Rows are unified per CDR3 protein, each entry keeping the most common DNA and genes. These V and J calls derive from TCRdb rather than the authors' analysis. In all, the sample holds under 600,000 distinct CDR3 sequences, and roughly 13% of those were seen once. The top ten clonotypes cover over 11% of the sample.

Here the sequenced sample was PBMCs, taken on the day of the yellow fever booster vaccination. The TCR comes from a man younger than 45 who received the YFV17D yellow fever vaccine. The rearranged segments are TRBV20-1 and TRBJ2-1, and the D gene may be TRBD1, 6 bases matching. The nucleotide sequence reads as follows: TGCAGTGCTCGTTTTGTGGGGGCTCAACATGAGCAGTTCTTC. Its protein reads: CSARFVGAQHEQFF.